What follows are 27 T cell receptor beta chains derived from one specimen sequenced in a study of identical twins. TCRdb re-called the 5' RACE reads with MiXCR, one entry per CDR3 protein. The sample has approximately 210,000 distinct CDR3 sequences, roughly 15% seen once. These data also formed part of another study, on T cells expressing NK-cell markers.

The sequenced material came from CD8+ T cells sorted from blood. Receptors were obtained from a woman in her late teens or twenties in good health.

A few counts support this clonotype. V is TRBV12-3 or TRBV12-4 and J is TRBJ1-5; D is perhaps TRBD1 (5 bases). The CDR3 totals 16 residues. V gave up 3 bases and J gave up 0 bases, with 12 bases separating them. CDR3 nucleotides: TGTGCCAGCAGTTTGGACAACCGTTATAGCAATCAGCCCCAGCATTTT. Translated, it gives CASSLDNRYSNQPQHF.

The V and J genes are TRBV7-2 and TRBJ2-1; possible D gene TRBD2, 7 bases. CDR1 and CDR2 (germline): SGHTA, FQGNSA. There are 18 residues in the CDR3. V lost 2 bases and J 5 bases, leaving 22 bases between the germline ends. The CDR3 DNA follows: TGTGCCAGCAGCTTAACGGGGGCCTTTGGGAGGGACCACAATGAGCAGTTCTTC. It codes for CASSLTGAFGRDHNEQFF.

This sequence joins TRBV20-1 and TRBJ2-1; 7 nucleotides agree with TRBD1. J gave up 3 bases and V 1 base, and 9 bases lay outside the gene matches. The germline gives CDR1 DFQATT, CDR2 SNEGSKA (reference sequence). The CDR3 spans 16 residues. The CDR3 protein is CSARARRTGFYNEQFF. CDR3 nucleotides: TGCAGTGCTAGAGCCCGTCGGACAGGATTCTACAATGAGCAGTTCTTC.

This clonotype showed up just a few times. The genes are TRBV29-1 and TRBJ1-1; D unresolved. The CDR3 has 12 residues. V shed 4 bases and J shed 4 bases, with 10 bases lying between them. Germline CDR1 SQVTM, CDR2 ANQGSEA. CDR3 sequence: CSVVGGGTEAFF. The CDR3 coding sequence is TGCAGCGTTGTAGGTGGTGGCACTGAAGCTTTCTTT.

CDR3: CASSLGSWGRGWTEAFF. CDR3 nucleotide sequence: TGTGCCAGCAGTTTAGGGAGTTGGGGCAGGGGGTGGACTGAAGCTTTCTTT. The rearrangement links TRBV12-3 or TRBV12-4 to TRBJ1-1; TRBD1 agrees at 7 bases. The CDR3 contains 17 residues. The V gene end was trimmed by 1 base and the J gene end by 5 bases; junction bases not matched to a gene: 13.

In this sample, this clonotype turned up many times. The CDR3 is CASSRLGGRGDGYTF. CDR3 sequence (DNA): TGTGCCAGCAGCCGGTTGGGAGGCCGTGGGGATGGCTACACCTTC. The V call is TRBV9, the J call TRBJ1-2, with D unresolved. Trimming took off 4 bases at V and 6 bases at J, with 19 bases between the two ends. The germline CDR1 and CDR2 sequences are SGDLS and YYNGEE. The CDR3 length is 15 residues.

This clonotype has only a few counts. The genes are TRBV7-9 and TRBJ1-5; D is unclear. The CDR3 sequence is 12 residues long. The germline V gene encodes CDR1 SEHNR and CDR2 FQNEAQ (reference sequence). V was cut by 5 bases and J by 6 bases, with 8 bases left in between. CDR3 in amino acids: CASSPLGQPQHF. CDR3 nucleotides: TGTGCCAGCAGCCCATTGGGTCAGCCCCAGCATTTT.

The chain employs TRBV19 and TRBJ2-7; no firm D call. The germline V and J ends were trimmed by 5 bases and 5 bases, with 10 bases remaining between them. Germline CDR1 reads LNHDA; CDR2 reads SQIVND (reference sequence). This CDR3 is built from 12 residues. CDR3 loop: CASSGSGHEQYF. In DNA form, the CDR3 reads TGTGCCAGTAGTGGTTCCGGCCACGAGCAGTACTTC.

A few counts support this clonotype. The chain links TRBV3-1 to TRBJ2-2; 7 bases map to TRBD1. Germline CDR1 is LGHDT and CDR2 is YNNKEL (reference sequence). This CDR3 has 14 amino acids. V dropped 6 bases and J dropped 7; count of bases not matched to a gene: 8. CDR3 coding DNA: TGTGCCAGCAGTGGGACAGAAGCTGGCGGGGAGCTGTTTTTT. Amino acid sequence: CASSGTEAGGELFF.

This sequence joins TRBV7-2 and TRBJ2-7; a weak D match, TRBD1 (6 bases). Trimming took 4 bases from V and 3 from J, leaving 16 bases between them. Germline CDR1 is SGHTA and CDR2 is FQGNSA. The CDR3 runs 15 residues. The chain's CDR3 is CASSSFPGAGYEQYF. In DNA form, the CDR3 reads TGTGCCAGCAGCTCTTTTCCAGGGGCGGGCTACGAGCAGTACTTC.

This clonotype was picked up a small number of times. The J gene is TRBJ1-6, the V gene TRBV20-1; D remains unclear. The CDR3 is 11 amino acids. Germline loops: CDR1 DFQATT, CDR2 SNEGSKA (reference sequence). Trimming pared 0 bases from V and 10 bases from J, leaving 4 bases between. The CDR3 DNA follows: TGCAGTGCTAGAGATTGGTCACCCCTCCACTTT. It specifies CSARDWSPLHF.

This clonotype has at least ten counts. The rearrangement uses TRBV5-5 and TRBJ1-1; the D is unclear. Between the trimmed V and J ends, which lost 0 bases and 1 base, there was a span of 4 bases. The CDR3 contains 13 residues. Per the germline V gene, CDR1 is SGHKS and CDR2 is YYEKEE (reference sequence). CDR3 residues: CASSLGENTEAFF. The CDR3 region has the DNA TGTGCCAGCAGCTTGGGGGAGAACACTGAAGCTTTCTTT.

This clonotype was seen only a few times. This sequence joins TRBV4-1 and TRBJ1-2; 7 bases agree with TRBD1. V was pared by 0 bases and J by 4 bases, with 5 bases of the junction left unmatched. This CDR3 has 15 amino acids. Per the germline V gene, CDR1 is MGHRA and CDR2 is YSYEKL. CDR3 sequence: CASSQEEGGRYGYTF. CDR3 sequence (DNA): TGCGCCAGCAGCCAAGAAGAAGGGGGCCGCTATGGCTACACCTTC.

This sequence joins TRBV3-1 and TRBJ1-3; D unclear. Trimming took 7 bases from V and 0 from J, leaving 7 bases between them. The CDR3 has 13 amino acids. Germline V gives CDR1 LGHDT, CDR2 YNNKEL (reference sequence). The CDR3 nucleotides read TGTGCCAGCACGCCGACCTCTGGAAACACCATATATTTT. This sequence encodes CASTPTSGNTIYF.

This clonotype turned up a few times. The chain uses TRBV6-5 and TRBJ1-2; the match to TRBD1 covers 11 bases. This CDR3 comprises 13 residues. J lost 14 bases, V lost 4 bases, and 9 bases had no gene match. Germline CDR1 MNHEY, CDR2 SVGAGI. CDR3 in amino acids: CASSWAPGQGGTF. The CDR3, as DNA: TGTGCCAGCAGTTGGGCCCCGGGACAGGGGGGAACCTTC.

This clonotype came up many times. The chain carries TRBV6-5 and TRBJ2-2; 10 bases fit TRBD2. The trim removed 0 bases at V and 6 bases at J, leaving 1 base unmatched. Germline loops: CDR1 MNHEY, CDR2 SVGAGI. CDR3 length: 15 amino acids. The CDR3 region is CASSYSSGGPGELFF. The CDR3 nucleotides read TGTGCCAGCAGTTACTCTAGCGGGGGGCCCGGGGAGCTGTTTTTT.

This clonotype showed up just once. The chain links TRBV20-1 to TRBJ2-1; tentative D call: TRBD2 (7 bases). Trimming took off 3 bases at V and 7 bases at J, with 13 bases between the two ends. Germline assignment: CDR1 DFQATT and CDR2 SNEGSKA (reference sequence). There are 13 residues in the CDR3. For the CDR3, the DNA is TGCAGTGCTAGGGGAGGGACATTGAATGAGCAGTTCTTC. Translated: CSARGGTLNEQFF.

The chain uses TRBV24-1 and TRBJ1-5; the D is unclear. CDR1 KGHDR and CDR2 SFDVKD come from the germline V gene. Trimming removed 7 bases from V and 2 bases from J, with 11 bases in between. The CDR3 has 14 amino acids. The CDR3 is CATRHAVGNQPQHF. DNA of the CDR3: TGTGCCACCAGGCACGCGGTAGGCAATCAGCCCCAGCATTTT.

Written as DNA, the CDR3 is TGTGCCAGCAGTCCTTGGGCTAGCGGGGGGCCCCGACATGAGCAGTTCTTC. This gives the protein CASSPWASGGPRHEQFF. This chain connects TRBV12-3 or TRBV12-4 to TRBJ2-1; 11 bases fit TRBD2. The J segment lost 8 bases and the V segment lost 5 bases, leaving 14 bases of the junction unmatched. The CDR3 has 17 residues.

This clonotype was found many times. The chain couples TRBV12-3 or TRBV12-4 to TRBJ1-2, with a tentative D call TRBD1 (6 bases). The CDR3 runs to 15 residues. The V and J ends lost 4 bases and 3 bases respectively, with 15 bases between them. The CDR3 reads CASSSLGQFDYGYTF. In DNA, the CDR3 is TGTGCCAGCAGTTCCCTCGGACAGTTTGACTATGGCTACACCTTC.

The CDR3 coding sequence is TGTGCCAGCAGCAAAAAGGGGACTAGCCCTTCCTACAATGAGCAGTTCTTC. It specifies CASSKKGTSPSYNEQFF. The rearrangement joins TRBV21-1 to TRBJ2-1; the tabulated D call, TRBD2, remains unverified against the DNA. TRBV21-1 is listed as a pseudogene. The CDR3 consists of 17 residues.

The chain uses TRBV10-1 and TRBJ2-2, with D uncertain. The V end was cut by 2 bases, the J end by 0 bases, with 10 bases between. This CDR3 has 16 amino acids. Germline V gene lookup returns CDR1 WNHNN and CDR2 SYGVQD (reference sequence). The CDR3 loop is CASSEHVASNTGELFF. CDR3 nucleotides: TGCGCCAGCAGTGAGCATGTAGCTTCGAACACCGGGGAGCTGTTTTTT.

This clonotype was seen at least ten times. The chain has TRBV11-2 and TRBJ2-7; 7 bases fit TRBD2. Germline CDR1 is SGHAT and CDR2 is FQNNGV. The V gene end was trimmed by 5 bases and the J gene end by 3 bases; junction bases not matched to a gene: 7. The CDR3 length is 14 residues. CDR3: CASSTGGGGYEQYF. The CDR3 DNA reads as TGTGCCAGCAGCACTGGGGGGGGGGGCTACGAGCAGTACTTC.

The chain employs TRBV3-1 and TRBJ2-1; no firm D call. Between the trimmed V and J ends, which lost 5 bases and 13 bases, there was a span of 15 bases. Germline V gene lookup returns CDR1 LGHDT and CDR2 YNNKEL (reference sequence). This CDR3 spans 12 amino acids. CDR3 loop: CASSSPTLPQFF. As DNA, the CDR3 is TGTGCCAGCAGCTCCCCGACCCTGCCCCAGTTCTTC.

The chain joins TRBV7-9 to TRBJ2-2; 11 bases map to TRBD2. The CDR3 consists of 16 residues. J gave up 1 base and V 5 bases, and 3 bases lay outside the gene matches. Germline V gives CDR1 SEHNR, CDR2 FQNEAQ (reference sequence). This CDR3 is CASSDGTSGNTGELFF. The CDR3 DNA sequence: TGTGCCAGCAGCGATGGGACTAGCGGGAACACCGGGGAGCTGTTTTTT.

This clonotype was seen only a few times. The chain combines TRBV5-5 with TRBJ2-1; D is perhaps TRBD1 (7 bases). The germline V gene has CDR1 SGHKS and CDR2 YYEKEE (reference sequence). The CDR3 is 14 amino acids. The ends were cut back, 3 bases at V and 5 bases at J, with 12 bases in the middle. The CDR3 DNA follows: TGTGCCAGCAGCTGGGACAGACTAGACAATGAGCAGTTCTTC. Its protein product is CASSWDRLDNEQFF.

In regard to this clonotype: A much larger clone lies a single base off, so this may be a read error. The missing conserved phenylalanine or tryptophan at the end of this CDR3 makes a read error likely. The V and J genes are TRBV4-2 and TRBJ2-7; D is uncertain. Germline values: CDR1 LGHNA, CDR2 YNFKEQ. CDR3 length equals 15 residues. Between the trimmed V and J ends, which lost 3 bases and 4 bases, there was a span of 16 bases. CDR3 DNA: TGTGCCAGCAGCCAGCCCCTGTCCAAAGGGTACGAGCAGTACTGC. It translates to CASSQPLSKGYEQYC.